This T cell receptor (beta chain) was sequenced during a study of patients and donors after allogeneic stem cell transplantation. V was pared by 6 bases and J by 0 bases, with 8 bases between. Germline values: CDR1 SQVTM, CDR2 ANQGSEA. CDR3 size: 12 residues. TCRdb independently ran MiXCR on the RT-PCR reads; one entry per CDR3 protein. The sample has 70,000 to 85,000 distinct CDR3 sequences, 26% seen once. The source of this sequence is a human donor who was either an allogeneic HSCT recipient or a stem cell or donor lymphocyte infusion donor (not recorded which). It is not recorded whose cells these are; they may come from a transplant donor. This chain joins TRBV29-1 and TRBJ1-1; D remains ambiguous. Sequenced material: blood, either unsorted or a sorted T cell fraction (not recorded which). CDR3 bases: TGCAGCGTCAGGAGCATGAACACTGAAGCTTTCTTT. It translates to CSVRSMNTEAFF.